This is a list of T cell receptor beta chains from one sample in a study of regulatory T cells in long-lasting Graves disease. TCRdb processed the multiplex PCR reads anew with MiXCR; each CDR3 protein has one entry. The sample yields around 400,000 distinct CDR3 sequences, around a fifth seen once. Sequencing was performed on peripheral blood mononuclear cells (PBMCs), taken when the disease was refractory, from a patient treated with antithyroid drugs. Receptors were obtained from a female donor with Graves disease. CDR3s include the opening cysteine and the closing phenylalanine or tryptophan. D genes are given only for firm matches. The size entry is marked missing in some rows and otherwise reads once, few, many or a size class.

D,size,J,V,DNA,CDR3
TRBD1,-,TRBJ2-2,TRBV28,TGTGCCAGCTCGCCGGGACAGTTTTACACCGGGGAGCTGTTTTTT,CASSPGQFYTGELFF
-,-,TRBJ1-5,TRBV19,TGTGCCAGTACTACGACAGTTGCACGACAGCCCCAGCATTTT,CASTTTVARQPQHF
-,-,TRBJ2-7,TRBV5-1,TGCGCCAGCAGCAGAACGGTCATGGGGGACGAGCAGTACTTC,CASSRTVMGDEQYF
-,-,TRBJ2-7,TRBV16,TGTGCCAGCAGCCCATCGTTGGGAGCGACCTACGAGCAGTACTTC,CASSPSLGATYEQYF
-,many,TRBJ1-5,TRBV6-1,TGTGCCAGCAGCCGGACAGTTAGCGGGAACCAGCCCCAGCATTTT,CASSRTVSGNQPQHF
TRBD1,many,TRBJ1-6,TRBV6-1,TGTGCCAGCAGCAGGGGGTTGGAGTCACCCCTCCACTTT,CASSRGLESPLHF
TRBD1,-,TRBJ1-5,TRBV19,TGTGCCAGTAGCCTTGACCGGGACAGGGTCCAGCATTTT,CASSLDRDRVQHF
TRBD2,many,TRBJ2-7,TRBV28,TGTGCCAGCAAACGGTTTGGGAGTAGCGGGAGCTCCTACGAGCAGTACTTC,CASKRFGSSGSSYEQYF
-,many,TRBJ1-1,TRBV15,TGTGCCACCAGGGGAACAGGGAACACTGAAGCTTTCTTT,CATRGTGNTEAFF
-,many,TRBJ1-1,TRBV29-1,TGCAGCGTTTTAAACAGGAACACTGAAGCTTTCTTT,CSVLNRNTEAFF
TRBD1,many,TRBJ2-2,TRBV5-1,TGCGCCAGCAGGAGAACAGGGGGCGTAAACACCGGGGAGCTGTTTTTT,CASRRTGGVNTGELFF
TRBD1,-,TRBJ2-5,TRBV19,TGTGCCAGTAGTACCGGACAGGGACCAGAGACCCAGTACTTC,CASSTGQGPETQYF
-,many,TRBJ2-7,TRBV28,TGTGCCAGCAGTTTATTGTCCAGCCTCTACGAGCAGTACTTC,CASSLLSSLYEQYF
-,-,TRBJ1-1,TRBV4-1,TGCGCCAGCAGCCAAGATAGGAACCTGAACACTGAAGCTTTCTTT,CASSQDRNLNTEAFF
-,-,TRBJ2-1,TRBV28,TGTGCCAGCAGTTCACTAGCCGATGAGCAGTTCTTC,CASSSLADEQFF
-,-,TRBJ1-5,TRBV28,TGTGCCAGCAGACCTCCCGACGGGGGCAATCAGCCCCAGCATTTT,CASRPPDGGNQPQHF